The T cell receptor (beta chain) described here comes from a study of shared clonotypes between healthy human individuals. Study as a whole: Plates per donor: three CD4 naive, three CD4 memory, two CD8 naive, one CD8 memory.

General study findings and limits: Clonotypes shared by all four donors outscored non-shared clonotypes in generation probability. Clonotype sharing among donors, it was expected, would be affected by sequencing depth.

The V end lost 6 bases, the J end lost 4 bases, and 22 bases lay between the germline ends. The CDR3 is 16 residues long. Germline CDR1 and CDR2: MGHRA and YSYEKL. Note on this clone: Its antigen is as yet unknown.

The material for each subset, its genomic DNA, was split evenly across several immunoSEQ plates. The table came from immunoSEQ multiplex PCR; TCRdb's copy has only in-frame clones and leaves some out. Among millions of clones listed, more than 80% were seen once. The chain carries TRBV4-1 and TRBJ2-7, with D perhaps given as TRBD1 or TRBD2 (5 bases each). The source of this sequence is a man aged 18 to 30 in good health. Some clones in this sample may be carry-over from other donors' samples. The sample comprised naive CD4+ T cells from PBMCs. Subset of the sample: CD45RA+ positively selected. The CDR3 DNA is TGCGCCAGCAGATCCGAACCGGGGCAATCCTCTTACGAGCAGTACTTC. Its protein product is CASRSEPGQSSYEQYF.